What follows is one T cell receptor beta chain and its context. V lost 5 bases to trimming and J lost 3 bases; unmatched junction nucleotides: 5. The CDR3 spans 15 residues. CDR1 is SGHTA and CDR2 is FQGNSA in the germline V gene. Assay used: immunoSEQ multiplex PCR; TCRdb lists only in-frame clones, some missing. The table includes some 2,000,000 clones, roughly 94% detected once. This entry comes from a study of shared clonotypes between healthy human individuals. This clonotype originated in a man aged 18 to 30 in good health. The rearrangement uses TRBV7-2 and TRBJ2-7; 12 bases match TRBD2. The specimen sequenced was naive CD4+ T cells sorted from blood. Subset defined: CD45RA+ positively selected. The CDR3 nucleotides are TGTGCCAGCAGCGCGACTAGCGGGAGTGTCTACGAGCAGTACTTC. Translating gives CASSATSGSVYEQYF.